The sequence of this T cell receptor beta chain was determined in a study of PD-1 blockade in classical Hodgkin lymphoma (dated by TCRdb to 2018 to 2020). Background for the entire study: The study used CyTOF and TCR beta sequencing to define a peripheral blood immune signature of response to PD-1 blockade in classical Hodgkin lymphoma. What the authors observed across the whole study: The study was restricted to a single clinical trial cohort, and the causes of repertoire differences, possibly disease activity or prior therapy, were left undefined. Baseline TCR diversity was reported as lower in newly diagnosed patients than in healthy donors, and lower still in relapsed/refractory patients.

This specimen's time point label, per the study, means: newly diagnosed, previously untreated cHL patient sample. As a comparison group for the relapsed/refractory trial patients, PBMCs from patients with newly diagnosed, previously untreated classical Hodgkin lymphoma were sequenced. Peripheral blood was collected in 8 mL Vacutainer Cell Preparation Tubes, from which PBMCs were isolated by centrifugation and then cryopreserved. Genomic DNA was isolated using the Qiagen DNeasy kit from unsorted PBMCs as well as from negatively selected CD4+ and CD8+ fractions. Amplification of TCR beta CDR3 regions was done by immunoSEQ multiplex PCR with primers that anneal to V and J segments. Amplification bias was minimized using a synthetic immune receptor repertoire, and residual bias was removed computationally after sequencing. Per the source publication's procedure: Custom Python scripts were used to quantify repertoire diversity as the Shannon entropy index. The unsorted, CD4+ and CD8+ repertoires were each analyzed separately, with the exception of combined analyses, where CD4+ and CD8+ sequences were merged in silico. TCRdb provides this immuneACCESS table in a form limited to in-frame rearrangements. Some clones are lacking; in checked studies, under half of them reflect an unresolved V gene, and why the rest are absent is not known. D and trimming come from the DNA, and the V and J calls and clone size come from that table. The sample table shows 70,000 or so clones, and over 90% are seen once. Roughly 2.6% of the sample comes from the top ten.

Worth noting for this clone: Its antigen target is currently unknown. No per-base quality is available; no much larger clone lies one base away.

The sequenced material came from peripheral blood mononuclear cells (PBMCs). The clonotype comes from a human donor with classical Hodgkin lymphoma.

The bases read TGTGCCAGCAGCTTATTTCGCAGGGTCGATAATTCACCCCTCCACTTT. This yields the protein CASSLFRRVDNSPLHF. The sequence joins TRBV11-2 to TRBJ1-6; TRBD1 is a weak D gene call, 5 bases matching. V is reduced by 2 bases and J by 5 bases, leaving a spacing of 13 bases between them. From a lookup of the germline V gene, CDR1 and CDR2 are SGHAT and FQNNGV. From the cysteine up to the phenylalanine, the CDR3 has a length of 16 residues. Only CDR3 DNA is held: 48 bases, read in frame from base 1.